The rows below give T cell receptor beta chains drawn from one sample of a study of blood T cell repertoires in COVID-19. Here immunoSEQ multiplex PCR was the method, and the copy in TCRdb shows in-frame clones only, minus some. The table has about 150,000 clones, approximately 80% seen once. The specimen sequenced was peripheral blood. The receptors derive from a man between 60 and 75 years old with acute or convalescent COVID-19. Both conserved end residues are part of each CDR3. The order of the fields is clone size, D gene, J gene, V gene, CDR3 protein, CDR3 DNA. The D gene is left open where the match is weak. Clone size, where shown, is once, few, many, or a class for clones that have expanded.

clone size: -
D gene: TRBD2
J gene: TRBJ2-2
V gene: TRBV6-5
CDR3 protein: CASGSSGGVTGELFF
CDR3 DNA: TGTGCCAGCGGATCCAGCGGGGGGGTCACCGGGGAGCTGTTTTTT

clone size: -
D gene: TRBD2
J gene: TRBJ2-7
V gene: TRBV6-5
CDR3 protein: CASSYQSSGSYEQYF
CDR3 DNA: TGTGCCAGCAGTTACCAATCTAGCGGATCCTACGAGCAGTACTTC

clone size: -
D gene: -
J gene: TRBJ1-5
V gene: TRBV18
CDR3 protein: CASSQQGPAYSNQPQHF
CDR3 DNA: TGTGCCAGCTCACAGCAGGGGCCTGCCTATAGCAATCAGCCCCAGCATTTT

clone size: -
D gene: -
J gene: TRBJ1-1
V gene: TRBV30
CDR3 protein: CAGRDMNTEAFF
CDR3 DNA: TGTGCCGGCAGGGATATGAACACTGAAGCTTTCTTT

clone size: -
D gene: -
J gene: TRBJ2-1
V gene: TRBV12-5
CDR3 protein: CASGLTRQVYNEQFF
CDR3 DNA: TGTGCTAGTGGTTTGACGCGCCAAGTCTACAATGAGCAGTTCTTC

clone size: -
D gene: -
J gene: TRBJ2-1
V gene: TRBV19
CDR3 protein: CASSREGLRNEQFF
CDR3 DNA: TGTGCCAGTAGCCGTGAGGGACTTCGTAATGAGCAGTTCTTC

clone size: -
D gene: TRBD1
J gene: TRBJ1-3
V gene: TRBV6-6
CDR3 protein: CASSVGQGGGNTIYF
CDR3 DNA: TGTGCCAGCAGTGTTGGACAGGGAGGTGGAAACACCATATATTTT

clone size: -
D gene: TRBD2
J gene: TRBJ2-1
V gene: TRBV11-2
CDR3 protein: CASSLGRGGRFF
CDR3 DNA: TGTGCCAGCAGCTTAGGACGGGGGGGTAGGTTCTTC

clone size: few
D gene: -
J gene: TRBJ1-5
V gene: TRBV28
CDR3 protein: CASRTRDRSNQPQHF
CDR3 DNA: TGTGCCAGCAGAACCCGCGACAGAAGCAATCAGCCCCAGCATTTT

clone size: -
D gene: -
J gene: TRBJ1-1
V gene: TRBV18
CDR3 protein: CASSPLAGKAVSTEAFF
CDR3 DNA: TGTGCCAGCTCACCACTTGCAGGGAAGGCGGTTAGCACTGAAGCTTTCTTT

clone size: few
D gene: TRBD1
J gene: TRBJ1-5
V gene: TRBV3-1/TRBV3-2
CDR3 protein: CASSQGTGDGNQPQHF
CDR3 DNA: TGTGCCAGCAGCCAAGGGACAGGGGACGGCAATCAGCCCCAGCATTTT

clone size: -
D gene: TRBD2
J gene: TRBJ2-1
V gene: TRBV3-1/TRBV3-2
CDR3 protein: CASSQGASGSGEQFF
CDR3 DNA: TGTGCCAGCAGCCAAGGGGCTAGCGGGAGCGGTGAGCAGTTCTTC

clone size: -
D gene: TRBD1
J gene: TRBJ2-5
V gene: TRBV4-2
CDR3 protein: CASSPLGGQGQETQYF
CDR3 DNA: TGTGCCAGCAGCCCCCTCGGGGGACAGGGCCAAGAGACCCAGTACTTC

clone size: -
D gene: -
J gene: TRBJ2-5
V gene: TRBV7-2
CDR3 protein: CASSLAGPLQGETQYF
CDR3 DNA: TGTGCCAGCAGCTTGGCGGGGCCCTTACAGGGGGAGACCCAGTACTTC

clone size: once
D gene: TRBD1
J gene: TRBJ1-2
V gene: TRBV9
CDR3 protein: CASSVGPGGSYGYTF
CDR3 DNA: TGTGCCAGCAGCGTAGGGCCAGGGGGGAGCTATGGCTACACCTTC

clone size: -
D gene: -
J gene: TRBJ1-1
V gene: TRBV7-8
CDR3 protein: CASSLGQAPGGAFF
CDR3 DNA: TGTGCCAGCAGCTTAGGGCAGGCCCCGGGCGGGGCTTTCTTT

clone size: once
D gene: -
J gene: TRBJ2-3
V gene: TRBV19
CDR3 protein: CASSIARVTDTQYF
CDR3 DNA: TGTGCCAGTAGTATAGCCAGGGTCACAGATACGCAGTATTTT

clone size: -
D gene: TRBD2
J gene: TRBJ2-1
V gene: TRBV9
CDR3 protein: CASSAGLGAYNEQFF
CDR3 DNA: TGTGCCAGCAGCGCTGGACTAGGCGCCTACAATGAGCAGTTCTTC

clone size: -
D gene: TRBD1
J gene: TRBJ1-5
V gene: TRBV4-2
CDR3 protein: CASSQETGEGDQPQHF
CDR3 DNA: TGTGCCAGCAGCCAAGAAACAGGGGAAGGGGATCAGCCCCAGCATTTT

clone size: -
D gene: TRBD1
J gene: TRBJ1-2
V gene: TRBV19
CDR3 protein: CASSISRRGRGNYGYTF
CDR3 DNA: TGTGCCAGTAGTATATCAAGGAGGGGCAGGGGGAACTATGGCTACACCTTC

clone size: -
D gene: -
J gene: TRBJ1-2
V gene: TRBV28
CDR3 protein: CASSLPGTVYGYTF
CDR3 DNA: TGTGCCAGCAGTTTGCCAGGAACAGTCTATGGCTACACCTTC

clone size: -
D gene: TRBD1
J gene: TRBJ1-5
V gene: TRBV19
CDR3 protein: CASSSAGQGWDQPQHF
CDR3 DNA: TGTGCCAGTAGCTCAGCGGGACAGGGGTGGGATCAGCCCCAGCATTTT

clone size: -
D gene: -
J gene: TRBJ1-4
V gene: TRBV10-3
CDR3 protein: CAISDPSTNEKLFF
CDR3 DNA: TGTGCCATCAGTGACCCATCAACTAATGAAAAACTGTTTTTT

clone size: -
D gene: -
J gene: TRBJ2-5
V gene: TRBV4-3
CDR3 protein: CASSQTTLGAAKTQYF
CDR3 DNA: TGCGCCAGCAGCCAGACCACGCTGGGGGCCGCGAAGACCCAGTACTTC

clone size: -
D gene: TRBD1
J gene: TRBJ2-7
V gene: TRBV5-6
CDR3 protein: CASSPGTGSTYEQYF
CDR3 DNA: TGTGCCAGCAGCCCCGGGACAGGGTCAACCTACGAGCAGTACTTC

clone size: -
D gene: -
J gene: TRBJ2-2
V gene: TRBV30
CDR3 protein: CAWTGVDTGELFF
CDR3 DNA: TGTGCCTGGACAGGGGTGGACACCGGGGAGCTGTTTTTT

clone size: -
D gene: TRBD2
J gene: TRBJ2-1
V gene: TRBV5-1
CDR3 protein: CASSLIAGGANEQFF
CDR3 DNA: TGCGCCAGCAGCTTGATAGCGGGAGGGGCCAATGAGCAGTTCTTC

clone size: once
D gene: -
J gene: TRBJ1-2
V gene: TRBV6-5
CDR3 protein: CASKTGQPANYGYTF
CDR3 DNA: TGTGCCAGCAAAACCGGACAGCCTGCCAACTATGGCTACACCTTC

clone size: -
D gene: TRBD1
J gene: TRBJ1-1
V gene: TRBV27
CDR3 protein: CASSLEGAGSSKRAFF
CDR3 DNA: TGTGCCAGCAGTTTGGAGGGGGCAGGGTCATCGAAGAGGGCTTTCTTT

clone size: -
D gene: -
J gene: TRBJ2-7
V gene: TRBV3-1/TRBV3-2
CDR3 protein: CASSQHISYEQYF
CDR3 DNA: TGTGCCAGCAGCCAGCACATCTCCTACGAGCAGTACTTC

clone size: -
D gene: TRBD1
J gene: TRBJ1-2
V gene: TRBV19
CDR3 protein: CASSRTGSPANYGYTF
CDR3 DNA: TGTGCCAGTAGTCGGACAGGATCCCCAGCTAACTATGGCTACACCTTC

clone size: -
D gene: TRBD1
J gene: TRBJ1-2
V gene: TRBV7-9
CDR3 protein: CASSLVGGDYGYTF
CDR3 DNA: TGTGCCAGCAGCTTAGTAGGGGGCGACTATGGCTACACCTTC

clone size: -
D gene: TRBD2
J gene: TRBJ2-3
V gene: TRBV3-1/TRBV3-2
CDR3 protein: CASSQERTSGTQYF
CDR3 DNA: TGTGCCAGCAGCCAAGAACGGACTAGCGGGACGCAGTATTTT

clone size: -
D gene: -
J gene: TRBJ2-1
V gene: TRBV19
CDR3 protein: CASLERGRGDEQFF
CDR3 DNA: TGTGCCAGCCTTGAGAGGGGGCGCGGGGATGAGCAGTTCTTC

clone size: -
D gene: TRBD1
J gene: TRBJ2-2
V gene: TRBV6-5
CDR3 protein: CASSQGVGFTGELFF
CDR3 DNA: TGTGCCAGCAGCCAGGGGGTAGGCTTCACCGGGGAGCTGTTTTTT

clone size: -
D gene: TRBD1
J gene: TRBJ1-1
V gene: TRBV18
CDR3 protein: CASSPQGARTEAFF
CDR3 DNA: TGTGCCAGCTCACCCCAGGGGGCGCGGACTGAAGCTTTCTTT

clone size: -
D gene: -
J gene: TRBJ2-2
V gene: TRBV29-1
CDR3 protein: CSARGVGELFF
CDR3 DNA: TGCAGCGCCAGGGGCGTCGGGGAGCTGTTTTTT

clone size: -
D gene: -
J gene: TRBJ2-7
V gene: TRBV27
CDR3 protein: CASSKEGSPLYEQYF
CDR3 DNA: TGTGCCAGCAGTAAAGAGGGCAGCCCTTTATACGAGCAGTACTTC

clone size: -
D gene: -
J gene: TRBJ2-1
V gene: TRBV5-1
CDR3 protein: CASSLAGVNEQFF
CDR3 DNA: TGCGCCAGCAGCTTGGCCGGGGTGAATGAGCAGTTCTTC

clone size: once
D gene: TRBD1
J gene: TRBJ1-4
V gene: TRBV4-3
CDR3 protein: CASSQDRGPEKLFF
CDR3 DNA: TGCGCCAGCAGTCAAGACAGGGGGCCCGAAAAACTGTTTTTT

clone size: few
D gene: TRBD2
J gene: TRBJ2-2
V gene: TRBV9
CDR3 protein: CASSPSGGAGELFF
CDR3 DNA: TGTGCCAGCAGCCCTAGCGGGGGCGCCGGGGAGCTGTTTTTT

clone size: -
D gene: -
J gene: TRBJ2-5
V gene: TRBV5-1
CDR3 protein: CASREGIWQETQYF
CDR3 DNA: TGCGCCAGCAGGGAGGGTATATGGCAAGAGACCCAGTACTTC

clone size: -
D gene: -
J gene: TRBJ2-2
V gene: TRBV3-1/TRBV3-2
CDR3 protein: CASSQDAGSGELFF
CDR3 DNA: TGTGCCAGCAGCCAAGACGCAGGGTCCGGGGAGCTGTTTTTT

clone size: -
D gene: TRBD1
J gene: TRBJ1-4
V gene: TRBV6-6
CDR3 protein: CAVRQGAKEKLFF
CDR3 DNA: TGTGCCGTCCGACAGGGGGCAAAGGAAAAACTGTTTTTT

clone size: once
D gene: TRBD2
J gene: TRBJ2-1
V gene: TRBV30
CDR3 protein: CAWSPGLAGHEQFF
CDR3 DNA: TGTGCCTGGAGTCCGGGACTAGCGGGCCATGAGCAGTTCTTC

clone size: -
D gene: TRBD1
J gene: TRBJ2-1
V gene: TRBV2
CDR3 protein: CASSPDRREQFF
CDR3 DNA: TGTGCCAGCAGCCCGGACAGGCGCGAGCAGTTCTTC